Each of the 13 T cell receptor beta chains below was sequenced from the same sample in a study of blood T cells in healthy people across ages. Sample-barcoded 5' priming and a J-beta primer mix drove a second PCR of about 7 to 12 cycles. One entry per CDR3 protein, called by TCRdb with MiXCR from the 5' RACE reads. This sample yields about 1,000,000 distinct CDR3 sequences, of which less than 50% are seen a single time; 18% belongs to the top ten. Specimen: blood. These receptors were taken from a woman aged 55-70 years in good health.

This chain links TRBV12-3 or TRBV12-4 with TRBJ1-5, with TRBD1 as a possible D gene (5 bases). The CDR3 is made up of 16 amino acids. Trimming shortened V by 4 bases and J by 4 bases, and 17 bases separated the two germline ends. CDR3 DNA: TGTGCCAGCAGTTCCCGCGGAGGGGTCCAAAATCAGCCCCAGCATTTT. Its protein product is CASSSRGGVQNQPQHF.

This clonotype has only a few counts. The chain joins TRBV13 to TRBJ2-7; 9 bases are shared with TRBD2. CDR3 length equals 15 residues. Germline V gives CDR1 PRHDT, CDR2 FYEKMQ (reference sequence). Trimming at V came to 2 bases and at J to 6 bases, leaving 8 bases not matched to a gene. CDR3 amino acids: CASSLSRLAGSEQYF. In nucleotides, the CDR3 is TGTGCCAGCAGCTTATCTAGGCTAGCGGGAAGCGAGCAGTACTTC. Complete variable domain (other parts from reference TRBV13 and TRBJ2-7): AAGVIQSPRHLIKEKRETATLKCYPIPRHDTVYWYQQGPGQDPQFLISFYEKMQSDKGSIPDRFSAQQFSDYHSELNMSSLELGDSALYFCASSLSRLAGSEQYFGPGTRLTVT.

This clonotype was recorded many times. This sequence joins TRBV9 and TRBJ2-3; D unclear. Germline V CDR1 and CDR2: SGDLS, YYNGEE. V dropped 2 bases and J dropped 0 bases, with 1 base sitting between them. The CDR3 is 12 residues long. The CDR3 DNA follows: TGTGCCAGCAGCGTTAGCACAGATACGCAGTATTTT. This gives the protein CASSVSTDTQYF.

In DNA form, the CDR3 reads TGCGCCAGCAGCATTGACAGGGGAAGATTCGCAAATCTATCGATTAACTCCTACGAGCAGTACTTC. Its translation is CASSIDRGRFANLSINSYEQYF. This rearrangement joins TRBV5-1 to TRBJ2-7, with 8 bases fitting TRBD1. The CDR3 consists of 22 residues. CDR1 SGHRS and CDR2 YFSETQ come from the germline V gene. V was pared by 4 bases and J by 0 bases, with 27 bases of the junction left unmatched.

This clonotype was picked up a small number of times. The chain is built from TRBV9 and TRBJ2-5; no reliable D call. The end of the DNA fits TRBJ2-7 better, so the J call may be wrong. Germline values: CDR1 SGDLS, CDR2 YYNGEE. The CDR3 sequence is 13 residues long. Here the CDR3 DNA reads TGTGCCAGCAGCGTAGGAAACCGTTACGAGCAGTACTTC. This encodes CASSVGNRYEQYF.

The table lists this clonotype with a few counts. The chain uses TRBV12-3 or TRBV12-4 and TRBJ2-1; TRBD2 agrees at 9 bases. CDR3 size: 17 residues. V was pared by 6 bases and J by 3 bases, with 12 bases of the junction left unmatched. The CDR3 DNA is TGTGCCAGCAGCCAAAGCCCACCTAGCGGGAACTACAATGAGCAGTTCTTC. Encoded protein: CASSQSPPSGNYNEQFF.

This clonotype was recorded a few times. The CDR3: CASSEWGNEQFF. DNA of the CDR3: TGCGCCAGCAGTGAGTGGGGAAATGAGCAGTTCTTC. The J gene is TRBJ2-1, the V gene TRBV10-2; the D is unclear. V was trimmed by 1 base and J by 7 bases, leaving 5 bases between them. This CDR3 has 12 residues. Germline V gives CDR1 WSHSY, CDR2 SAAADI.

The CDR3 reads CASSDTGGGYNEQYF. Written as DNA, the CDR3 is TGTGCCAGCAGTGACACAGGGGGCGGCTACAATGAGCAGTACTTC. The chain carries TRBV6-4 and TRBJ2-1, with 9 bases aligning to TRBD1. The tail of the sequence fits TRBJ2-7 better, so the J call may be wrong. CDR3 length equals 15 residues. CDR1 is MRHNA, CDR2 SNTAGT, per germline.

The CDR3, as DNA: TGTGCCATCAGCCAGGGTGGGTCGTACGAGCAGTACTTC. Translated: CAISQGGSYEQYF. V gene TRBV10-3 combines with J gene TRBJ2-7; weak D call: TRBD1 (5 bases). CDR1 and CDR2 (germline): ENHRY, SYGVKD. Trimming removed 6 bases from V and 4 bases from J, with 13 bases in between. The CDR3 runs to 13 residues.

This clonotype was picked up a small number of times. The CDR3 is CASSYRVQPRDNEQFF. CDR3 nucleotide sequence: TGTGCCAGCAGTTACAGGGTTCAACCGCGTGACAATGAGCAGTTCTTC. The chain couples TRBV6-5 to TRBJ2-1; D is undetermined. The CDR3 totals 16 residues. The germline V gene encodes CDR1 MNHEY and CDR2 SVGAGI. Trimming pared 2 bases from V and 5 bases from J, leaving 16 bases between.

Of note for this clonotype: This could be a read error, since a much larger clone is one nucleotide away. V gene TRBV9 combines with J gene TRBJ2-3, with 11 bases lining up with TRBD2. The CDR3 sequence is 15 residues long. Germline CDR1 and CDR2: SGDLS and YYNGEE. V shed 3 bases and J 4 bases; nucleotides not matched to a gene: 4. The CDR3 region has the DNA TGTGCCAGCAGCGATAGCGGGAGGGCCTCAGATACGCAGTATTTT. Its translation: CASSDSGRASDTQYF.

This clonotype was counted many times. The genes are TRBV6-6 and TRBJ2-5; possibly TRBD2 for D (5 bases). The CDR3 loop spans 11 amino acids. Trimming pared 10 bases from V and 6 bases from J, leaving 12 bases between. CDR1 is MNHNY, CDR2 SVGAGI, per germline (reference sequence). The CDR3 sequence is CATRTGKTQYF. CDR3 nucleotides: TGTGCCACCCGGACTGGGAAGACCCAGTACTTC.

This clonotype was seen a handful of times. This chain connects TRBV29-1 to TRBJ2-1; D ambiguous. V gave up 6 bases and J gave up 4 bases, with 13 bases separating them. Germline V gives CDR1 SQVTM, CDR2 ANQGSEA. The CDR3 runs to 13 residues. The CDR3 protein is CSVVIAAYNEQFF. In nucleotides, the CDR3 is TGCAGCGTCGTCATAGCAGCGTACAATGAGCAGTTCTTC.